The 9 T cell receptor beta chains presented below share a single source sample, sequenced in a study of blood T cells in healthy people across ages. Primed by a sample-barcoded 5' primer and a J-beta primer mix, a second PCR proceeded for 7 to 11 cycles. TCRdb used MiXCR to reprocess the 5' RACE reads, holding one entry per CDR3 protein. The table records roughly 500,000 distinct CDR3 sequences, 27% of them present only once. The sequencing input was blood. These receptors originate from a woman aged 70-85 years in good health.

This clonotype was found a few times. CDR3 in DNA: TGCAGTGCTGGCCACAGGGGCAGGAACACTGAAGCTTTCTTT. It specifies CSAGHRGRNTEAFF. This chain links TRBV20-1 with TRBJ1-1; 7 positions match TRBD1. Germline trimming cut 5 bases from V and 1 base from J; bases unmatched to any gene: 7. Germline values: CDR1 DFQATT, CDR2 SNEGSKA (reference sequence). CDR3 size: 14 residues.

The genes are TRBV6-2 or TRBV6-3 and TRBJ2-5; 9 positions match TRBD2. CDR3 length: 14 residues. Germline V gene sequence: CDR1 MNHEY, CDR2 SVGEGT. Trimming removed 6 bases from V and 4 bases from J; junction bases left unmatched: 6. The CDR3 DNA reads TGTGCCAGCAGGCGCGGGGGGGTTGGAGAGACCCAGTACTTC. Translated: CASRRGGVGETQYF.

In this sample, this clonotype turned up a few times. The chain employs TRBV4-2 and TRBJ1-2; a possible D gene is TRBD1 (6 bases). Trimming pared 3 bases from V and 0 bases from J, leaving 17 bases between. Germline CDR1 reads LGHNA; CDR2 reads YNFKEQ. The CDR3 extends over 17 amino acids. The CDR3 DNA is TGTGCCAGCAGCCACAGCGAGGGGGGCAAGGCTAACTATGGCTACACCTTC. This gives the protein CASSHSEGGKANYGYTF.

This clonotype occurred a few times. This chain joins TRBV30 and TRBJ2-7, with 9 bases aligning to TRBD1. The junction had 6 bases not matched to a gene; V was cut back by 3 bases and J by 6 bases. Looked up from germline, CDR1 is GTSNPN and CDR2 is SVGIG (reference sequence). The CDR3 covers 13 residues. This chain's CDR3 is CAWRATGGGEQYF. As DNA, the CDR3 is TGTGCCTGGAGGGCCACAGGGGGCGGCGAGCAGTACTTC.

V and J are TRBV6-5 and TRBJ2-1; D is perhaps TRBD1 or TRBD2 (5 bases each). The germline V gene encodes CDR1 MNHEY and CDR2 SVGAGI. This CDR3 contains 14 residues. The V end was cut by 9 bases, the J end by 0 bases, with 12 bases between. CDR3 region: CASWDPSSYNEQFF. The CDR3 DNA is TGTGCCAGTTGGGACCCCAGCTCCTACAATGAGCAGTTCTTC.

Only a few counts were recorded for this clonotype. This chain connects TRBV5-6 to TRBJ1-5; the D gene is possibly TRBD1 (6 bases). CDR3 size: 14 residues. Trimming pared 2 bases from V and 6 bases from J, leaving 12 bases between. Germline CDR1 SGHDT, CDR2 YYEEEE. CDR3 DNA sequence: TGTGCCAGCAGCTTCCAGGGGAATGGTCAGCCCCAGCATTTT. Its protein is CASSFQGNGQPQHF. Full variable domain (remainder filled in from reference TRBV5-6 and TRBJ1-5): DAGVTQSPTHLIKTRGQQVTLRCSPKSGHDTVSWYQQALGQGPQFIFQYYEEEERQRGNFPDRFSGHQFPNYSSELNVNALLLGDSALYLCASSFQGNGQPQHFGDGTRLSIL.

The rearrangement links TRBV7-2 to TRBJ2-5, with TRBD2 matching over 8 bases. Germline V CDR1 and CDR2: SGHTA, FQGNSA. CDR3 length equals 15 residues. V lost 5 bases, J lost 5 bases, and 10 bases stayed unmatched. The CDR3 loop is CASSPLNGGAETQYF. In nucleotides, the CDR3 is TGTGCCAGCAGCCCCCTCAACGGGGGGGCGGAGACCCAGTACTTC.

The chain has TRBV4-3 and TRBJ1-2; 7 bases are a match to TRBD1. The CDR3 is 16 residues long. Germline CDR1 LGHNA, CDR2 YSLEER. Trimming removed 1 base from V and 4 bases from J; junction bases left unmatched: 9. The CDR3 spells CASSQGSQGVGYGYTF. The CDR3 nucleotides read TGCGCCAGCAGCCAAGGGTCCCAGGGGGTTGGCTATGGCTACACCTTC.

The rearrangement joins TRBV29-1 to TRBJ2-7; 11 bases align to TRBD1. From germline, CDR1 is SQVTM and CDR2 ANQGSEA. Trimming took 2 bases from V and 6 from J; bases not matched to a gene: 9. The CDR3 is 15 amino acids. The CDR3, as DNA: TGCAGCGTTGAATGGTGGGACAGGGGGGTTGTCGAGCAGTACTTC. The encoded protein is CSVEWWDRGVVEQYF.